The 15 T cell receptor beta chains presented below share a single source sample, sequenced in a study of T cells in Graves' hyperthyroidism and ophthalmopathy (dated by TCRdb to 2018 to 2020). Library method: multiplex PCR. Sequencing took place on an Illumina HiSeq 2000. TCR beta CDR3 regions were amplified from RNA transcripts. For the first round of RT-PCR on the TCR CDR3, the HTBI primer set was used together with the Qiagen OneStep RT-PCR kit. TCRdb trimmed public reads at Q25 via fastp, called clones via MiXCR and kept in-frame beta chains. Every CDR3 protein is listed once, alongside the most common genes and DNA of its rows. Across this sample there are about 840,000 distinct CDR3 sequences, with 38% seen only once. The top ten constitute around 9.3% of the sample. Sequencing used blood. These receptor sequences come from a man aged 18 to 35 with Graves' hyperthyroidism.

For this clonotype: Sequence at one end of the junction differs from germline and may be a read error. The V gene is TRBV7-2, the J gene TRBJ2-5; D is undetermined. Per germline, CDR1 SGHTA and CDR2 FQGNSA. This CDR3 comprises 13 residues. CDR3 in DNA: TGTGCCAACAGCTCCCGGTCACAAGAGACCCAGTACTTC. Its translation is CANSSRSQETQYF.

There are many counts of this clonotype. The rearrangement uses TRBV7-2 and TRBJ1-1; 8 bases line up with TRBD1. The junction had 13 bases not matched to a gene; V was cut back by 7 bases and J by 0 bases. Per germline, CDR1 SGHTA and CDR2 FQGNSA. The CDR3 has 17 residues. This CDR3 is CASTIERTGYMNTEAFF. CDR3 bases: TGTGCCAGCACCATAGAGAGGACAGGGTATATGAACACTGAAGCTTTCTTT. The complete variable domain, with remaining parts taken from reference TRBV7-2 and TRBJ1-1, reads GAGVSQSPSNKVTEKGKDVELRCDPISGHTALYWYRQSLGQGLEFLIYFQGNSAPDKSGLPSDRFSAERTGGSVSTLTIQRTQQEDSAVYLCASTIERTGYMNTEAFFGQGTRLTVV.

A few counts support this clonotype. CDR3 region: CASSFAGGYQETQYF. In DNA, the CDR3 is TGTGCCAGCAGTTTTGCGGGAGGGTACCAAGAGACCCAGTACTTC. The genes are TRBV7-2 and TRBJ2-5; 9 bases line up with TRBD2. This CDR3 contains 15 residues. The ends lost 6 bases at V and 0 bases at J; junction bases unmatched: 5. Per germline, CDR1 SGHTA and CDR2 FQGNSA. The whole variable domain, filled in from reference TRBV7-2 and TRBJ2-5, reads GAGVSQSPSNKVTEKGKDVELRCDPISGHTALYWYRQSLGQGLEFLIYFQGNSAPDKSGLPSDRFSAERTGGSVSTLTIQRTQQEDSAVYLCASSFAGGYQETQYFGPGTRLLVL.

A few counts support this clonotype. V usage is TRBV5-1 and J usage is TRBJ2-7; TRBD1 aligns across 9 bases. The J segment lost 3 bases and the V segment lost 0 bases, leaving 7 bases of the junction unmatched. The CDR3 has 16 residues. Per germline, CDR1 SGHRS and CDR2 YFSETQ. CDR3 bases: TGCGCCAGCAGCTTGGAACAGGGGGCGAGCCTCTACGAGCAGTACTTC. Translating gives CASSLEQGASLYEQYF.

The chain combines TRBV2 with TRBJ2-3; D might be TRBD1 (6 bases). There are 14 residues in the CDR3. V was trimmed by 5 bases and J by 3 bases, leaving 12 bases between them. Per germline, CDR1 SNHLY and CDR2 FYNNEI. The DNA of the CDR3 is TGTGCCAGCAGTTACTCGGGACAAACAGATACGCAGTATTTT. It translates to CASSYSGQTDTQYF.

This clonotype was picked up many times. The chain combines TRBV5-1 with TRBJ1-1; D is unclear. V was shortened by 4 bases and J by 1 base, with 11 bases between the two germline ends. The germline CDR1 and CDR2 sequences are SGHRS and YFSETQ. This CDR3 has 14 amino acids. The CDR3 sequence is CASSRESSNTEAFF. Here the CDR3 DNA reads TGCGCCAGCAGCCGGGAAAGCTCGAACACTGAAGCTTTCTTT.

This clonotype has a handful of counts. The genes are TRBV19 and TRBJ1-1, with D maybe TRBD1 (6 bases). The CDR3 has 13 amino acids. V was cut by 5 bases and J by 4 bases, with 11 bases left in between. The germline V gene has CDR1 LNHDA and CDR2 SQIVND (reference sequence). The CDR3 reads CASSRFRGTEAFF. DNA for the CDR3: TGTGCCAGTAGTCGATTCAGGGGCACTGAAGCTTTCTTT.

DNA of the CDR3: TGTGCCAGTAGTATGACAACCCAGCCCCAGCATTTT. Translation gives CASSMTTQPQHF. V is TRBV19 and J is TRBJ1-5; D gene unclear. V shed 3 bases and J shed 7 bases, with 7 bases lying between them. Germline lookup yields CDR1 LNHDA and CDR2 SQIVND (reference sequence). This CDR3 contains 12 residues.

At least ten counts were recorded for this clonotype. The chain uses TRBV10-1 and TRBJ2-7, with TRBD1 matching 9 bases. Germline V lookup: CDR1 WNHNN, CDR2 SYGVQD (reference sequence). This CDR3 region has 15 residues. Losses at the gene ends were 6 bases for V and 5 bases for J; bases not matched to a gene: 11. For the CDR3, the DNA is TGCGCCAGCAGAGTTTGGGACAGGGTTGGACACGAGCAGTACTTC. Its protein is CASRVWDRVGHEQYF.

The V call is TRBV9, the J call TRBJ1-1; D is perhaps TRBD1 (5 bases). The CDR3 extends over 14 amino acids. The ends were cut back, 0 bases at V and 2 bases at J, with 8 bases in the middle. CDR1 is SGDLS and CDR2 is YYNGEE in the germline V gene. The CDR3 DNA sequence: TGTGCCAGCAGCGTAGGGACAACTAACACTGAAGCTTTCTTT. This codes for CASSVGTTNTEAFF. Filled out from reference TRBV9 and TRBJ1-1, the complete variable domain reads DSGVTQTPKHLITATGQRVTLRCSPRSGDLSVYWYQQSLDQGLQFLIQYYNGEERAKGNILERFSAQQFPDLHSELNLSSLELGDSALYFCASSVGTTNTEAFFGQGTRLTVV.

The rearrangement links TRBV10-3 to TRBJ1-1, with TRBD1 as a possible D gene (6 bases). The CDR3 runs 11 residues. The ends were cut back, 5 bases at V and 9 bases at J, with 10 bases in the middle. From germline, CDR1 is ENHRY and CDR2 SYGVKD. In DNA form, the CDR3 reads TGTGCCATCAGTTTGGACAGCAAAGCTTTCTTT. Translating gives CAISLDSKAFF.

The CDR3 loop reads CASSYGLAQETQYF. The CDR3 coding sequence is TGTGCCAGCAGTTACGGACTAGCCCAAGAGACCCAGTACTTC. The chain has TRBV12-3 or TRBV12-4 and TRBJ2-5; TRBD2 matches at 8 bases. V lost 4 bases, J lost 1 base, and 2 bases stayed unmatched. The CDR3 is 14 residues long.

This clonotype was counted at least ten times. The V gene is TRBV2, the J gene TRBJ2-5; 10 bases align to TRBD2. The V segment lost 5 bases and the J segment 3 bases; nucleotides outside the gene matches: 12. Germline V CDR1 and CDR2: SNHLY, FYNNEI. The CDR3 length is 17 residues. CDR3 region: CASSSFGAAGGEETQYF. DNA of the CDR3: TGTGCCAGCAGTTCCTTCGGGGCAGCGGGAGGGGAAGAGACCCAGTACTTC.

This clonotype was counted ten times or more. This chain connects TRBV20-1 to TRBJ2-5, with a weak D call TRBD1 (6 bases). Between the trimmed V and J ends, which lost 4 bases and 2 bases, there was a span of 17 bases. Looked up from germline, CDR1 is DFQATT and CDR2 is SNEGSKA (reference sequence). The CDR3 sequence is 15 residues long. CDR3 coding DNA: TGCAGTGCTACAAAGCCCGACAGGCGACAAGAGACCCAGTACTTC. Translated, it gives CSATKPDRRQETQYF.

The chain links TRBV7-6 to TRBJ1-3; the D gene is possibly TRBD1 (5 bases). The germline V and J ends were trimmed by 5 bases and 0 bases, with 11 bases remaining between them. This CDR3 has 15 residues. Germline CDR1 is SGHVS and CDR2 is FNYEAQ. The CDR3 DNA is TGTGCCAGCAGCAACCGGGACGGCTCTGGAAACACCATATATTTT. Translation gives CASSNRDGSGNTIYF.